Each of the 9 T cell receptor beta chains below was sequenced from the same sample in a study of blood T cell repertoires in COVID-19. Repertoires were generated with immunoSEQ multiplex PCR, while TCRdb's copy carries only in-frame clones and drops some. The data hold around 200,000 clones, with 70% to 90% observed a single time. The sequenced material came from peripheral blood. All receptors derive from a woman at least 80 years old in a cohort sampled during active or convalescent COVID-19.

The CDR3 is CASSYTSGRVETQYF. In DNA, the CDR3 is TGTGCCAGCAGTTACACTAGCGGGAGAGTTGAGACCCAGTACTTC. The rearrangement joins TRBV6-2 or TRBV6-3 to TRBJ2-5; TRBD2 matches at 11 bases. Trimming removed 2 bases from V and 5 bases from J; junction bases left unmatched: 4. Germline V lookup: CDR1 MNHEY, CDR2 SVGEGT. CDR3 length: 15 residues.

The V gene is TRBV12-3 or TRBV12-4, the J gene TRBJ2-3; D call uncertain. V dropped 6 bases and J dropped 5 bases, with 9 bases sitting between them. This CDR3 spans 12 amino acids. CDR3 coding DNA: TGTGCCAGCAGCACTGTAGTAGATACGCAGTATTTT. Encoded protein: CASSTVVDTQYF.

V usage is TRBV4-1 and J usage is TRBJ2-7; 9 bases map to TRBD1. The CDR3 covers 20 residues. J lost 3 bases, V lost 5 bases, and 23 bases had no gene match. CDR1 and CDR2 (germline): MGHRA, YSYEKL. Written as DNA, the CDR3 is TGCGCCAGCAGCTCCTGGCCTGGGACAGGGAAAGTGGGGGCCTTCTACGAGCAGTACTTC. This sequence encodes CASSSWPGTGKVGAFYEQYF.

The chain links TRBV5-4 to TRBJ1-1; 7 bases line up with TRBD1. Germline CDR1 reads SGHNT; CDR2 reads YYREEE (reference sequence). CDR3 length: 16 residues. Trimming removed 0 bases from V and 4 bases from J; junction bases left unmatched: 9. CDR3 sequence (DNA): TGTGCCAGCAGCTTGGACGCGGGACAGAGCTTCACTGAAGCTTTCTTT. Amino acids: CASSLDAGQSFTEAFF.

This chain joins TRBV7-6 and TRBJ1-5; 7 nucleotides agree with TRBD1. This CDR3 comprises 15 residues. After removal of 4 bases from V and 5 bases from J, the junction contained 8 bases not matched to a gene. The germline V gene encodes CDR1 SGHVS and CDR2 FNYEAQ. The CDR3 DNA reads as TGTGCCAGCAGCTCAGGGGGTATTGACTATCAGCCCCAGCATTTT. Translating gives CASSSGGIDYQPQHF. Supplemented by reference TRBV7-6 and TRBJ1-5, the full variable domain reads GAGVSQSPRYKVTKRGQDVALRCDPISGHVSLYWYRQALGQGPEFLTYFNYEAQQDKSGLPNDRFSAERPEGSISTLTIQRTEQRDSAMYRCASSSGGIDYQPQHFGDGTRLSIL.

This clone came up once. The chain recombines TRBV6-2 or TRBV6-3 with TRBJ1-1; TRBD1 agrees at 8 bases. CDR1 is MNHEY and CDR2 is SVGEGT in the germline V gene. The CDR3 spans 16 residues. After removal of 2 bases from V and 10 bases from J, the junction contained 15 bases not matched to a gene. CDR3 region: CASSYARTGRIPRAFF. CDR3 coding DNA: TGTGCCAGCAGTTACGCGCGGACAGGGAGAATTCCCAGAGCTTTCTTT.

The genes are TRBV5-1 and TRBJ2-1; the D gene is possibly TRBD1 (6 bases). This CDR3 comprises 16 residues. Trimming shortened V by 0 bases and J by 0 bases, and 10 bases separated the two germline ends. CDR1 and CDR2 from the germline V gene are SGHRS and YFSETQ. The DNA of the CDR3 is TGCGCCAGCAGCTTGGTTGGGGGCCACTCCTACAATGAGCAGTTCTTC. Its translation is CASSLVGGHSYNEQFF. The whole variable domain, remainder taken from reference TRBV5-1 and TRBJ2-1, is KAGVTQTPRYLIKTRGQQVTLSCSPISGHRSVSWYQQTPGQGLQFLFEYFSETQRNKGNFPGRFSGRQFSNSRSEMNVSTLELGDSALYLCASSLVGGHSYNEQFFGPGTRLTVL.

The chain couples TRBV24-1 to TRBJ2-7; 10 positions agree with TRBD1. The CDR3 extends over 16 amino acids. Germline CDR1 and CDR2: KGHDR and SFDVKD. V shed 4 bases and J 3 bases; nucleotides not matched to a gene: 8. The CDR3 region has the DNA TGTGCCACCAGTGACCCTCCGGGACAGGGGCTCTACGAGCAGTACTTC. Its translation: CATSDPPGQGLYEQYF.

CDR3 protein: CASSPPTGGYEKLFF. CDR3 in DNA: TGTGCCAGCAGCCCTCCGACAGGTGGCTACGAAAAACTGTTTTTT. The genes are TRBV11-2 and TRBJ1-4, with D perhaps TRBD1 (6 bases). V lost 5 bases and J 8 bases, leaving 18 bases between the germline ends. CDR3 length: 15 residues. CDR1 is SGHAT, CDR2 FQNNGV, per germline.